This record looks at one T cell receptor (beta chain) sequence and its context. Its cognate antigen is unknown. The sample has other DNA sequences that encode this CDR3 too. The data belong to a study of shared clonotypes between healthy human individuals. Overall study context: The people who gave samples were a couple of women and a few men aged 18 to 49.

Overall study findings and caveats: The study found lower generation probabilities in non-shared clonotypes than in those shared by all four donors.

Profiled with immunoSEQ multiplex PCR; TCRdb holds only in-frame clones, not every one. The table has roughly 2.2 million clones, under 95% seen once. V lost 3 bases, J lost 2 bases, and 5 bases lay in between. CDR3 size: 14 residues. From germline, CDR1 is MDHEN and CDR2 SYDVKM. This chain joins TRBV28 and TRBJ2-6, with unresolved D. This receptor was identified in a man younger than 35 in good health. Some clones in this sample may be carry-over from other donors' samples. The sequenced sample was naive CD4+ T cells from PBMCs. Subset defined: CD45RA+ positively selected. CDR3 protein: CASSFDAGANVLTF. The CDR3 DNA is TGTGCCAGCAGTTTTGACGCTGGGGCCAACGTCCTGACTTTC.